Below, 10 T cell receptor beta chains from the same sample are listed, as sequenced in a study of tumor-infiltrating lymphocytes in primary liver carcinoma. Unsorted whole blood supplied the blood RNA, and germline DNA was isolated too. TCR beta cDNA was made from 450 to 500 ng total RNA with a constant-region primer. Libraries of TCR beta came from three nested multiplex PCR rounds with slightly modified ARM-PCR. In the first two PCR rounds, TRBV1-TRBV30 forward primers were paired with a C-beta reverse primer, and each round lasted 10 cycles. TCRdb re-called the multiplex PCR reads with MiXCR, one entry per CDR3 protein. The sample gives fewer than 400,000 distinct CDR3 sequences, 60% to 80% of which show up once; about 9.4% is in the top ten. The sequencing input was peripheral blood. These receptors originate from a man aged 35 to 55 with primary liver carcinoma and hepatitis B virus infection.

Turning to this clonotype: Because it lacks the conserved phenylalanine or tryptophan at the end, this CDR3 is likely a read error. This chain connects TRBV11-2 to TRBJ1-3, with D perhaps matching TRBD1 (5 bases). The CDR3 extends over 15 amino acids. Germline CDR1 reads SGHAT; CDR2 reads FQNNGV. DNA of the CDR3: TGTGCCAGCAGCTTGTTGAGGGGATCTGGAAACACTATATATCTT. This translates into CASSLLRGSGNTIYL.

Notes on this clonotype: This may stem from a read error, because a much larger clone lies one nucleotide away. The chain is built from TRBV4-2 and TRBJ2-7; 10 bases fit TRBD2. CDR1 is LGHNA and CDR2 is YNFKEQ in the germline V gene. Germline trimming cut 1 base from V and 7 bases from J; bases unmatched to any gene: 7. The CDR3 runs 15 residues. CDR3 amino acids: CASSQGASGGEEQYF. The CDR3 nucleotides read TGTGCCAGCAGCCAAGGGGCTAGCGGGGGCGAGGAGCAGTACTTC.

Comments on this clonotype: One end of the junction fails to match germline, which may point to a read error. This chain joins TRBV11-2 and TRBJ2-4, with a weak D call TRBD1 (5 bases). Germline V gives CDR1 SGHAT, CDR2 FQNNGV. The CDR3 has 14 residues. The CDR3 is CTSSLQVVKNIQYF. As DNA, the CDR3 is TGTACCAGCAGCCTACAGGTAGTCAAAAACATTCAGTACTTC.

This clonotype came up a few times. The chain joins TRBV10-3 to TRBJ2-5, with D perhaps matching TRBD1 or TRBD2 (5 bases each). Between the trimmed V and J ends, which lost 7 bases and 5 bases, there was a span of 14 bases. Germline V gene sequence: CDR1 ENHRY, CDR2 SYGVKD. The CDR3 has 13 amino acids. The CDR3 DNA is TGTGCCATCAATCGGGACCGATTGGAGACCCAGTACTTC. Protein product: CAINRDRLETQYF.

V is TRBV5-6 and J is TRBJ2-1; 8 nucleotides agree with TRBD2. The end of the DNA is better explained by TRBJ2-7, so the J call may be wrong. The germline gives CDR1 SGHDT, CDR2 YYEEEE. The CDR3 spans 14 residues. CDR3 residues: CASSSGGRLNEQYF. Here the CDR3 DNA reads TGTGCCAGCAGCTCGGGCGGGAGGCTGAACGAGCAGTACTTC.

This rearrangement joins TRBV11-1 to TRBJ2-1; D is ambiguous. The length of the CDR3 is 14 residues. Germline V gene sequence: CDR1 SGHAT, CDR2 FQDESV (reference sequence). V was trimmed by 4 bases and J by 2 bases, leaving 9 bases between them. CDR3 in DNA: TGTGCCAGCAGCTCAGTAGGTCCCTACAATGAGCAGTTCTTC. Translated: CASSSVGPYNEQFF. Based on the CDR3 plus reference TRBV11-1 and TRBJ2-1, the full variable domain is EAEVAQSPRYKITEKSQAVAFWCDPISGHATLYWYRQILGQGPELLVQFQDESVVDDSQLPKDRFSAERLKGVDSTLKIQPAELGDSAMYLCASSSVGPYNEQFFGPGTRLTVL.

Worth noting for this clonotype: Germline and junction disagree at one end, which may indicate a read error. CDR3 sequence (DNA): TGTTCCAGCAGCTCTTTAGCGGGTGGGACCAATGAGCAGTTCTTC. Translated, it gives CSSSSLAGGTNEQFF. This chain uses TRBV5-4 with TRBJ2-1, with 7 nucleotides matching TRBD2. The CDR3 is 15 amino acids. CDR1 and CDR2 from the germline V gene are SGHNT and YYREEE (reference sequence).

Turning to this clonotype: One end of the junction is discordant with germline, which a read error may explain. The rearrangement links TRBV29-1 to TRBJ2-2, with 11 positions matching TRBD1. Germline loops: CDR1 SQVTM, CDR2 ANQGSEA. CDR3 length equals 14 residues. The CDR3: CGARDRGNTGELFF. CDR3 DNA sequence: TGCGGCGCCCGGGACAGGGGGAACACTGGGGAGCTGTTTTTT.

Concerning this clonotype itself: One junction end does not reproduce the germline sequence, and a read error may be involved. The chain couples TRBV11-1 to TRBJ2-7; 8 positions agree with TRBD1. Germline CDR1 and CDR2: SGHAT and FQDESV (reference sequence). The CDR3 extends over 14 amino acids. The CDR3 sequence is CASSPGGSFYEQYF. In DNA form, the CDR3 reads TGTGCCAGCAGCCCAGGGGGCTCCTTCTACGAGCAATACTTC.

This clonotype was seen just once. At one end the junction does not follow the germline gene, possibly because of a read error. The chain uses TRBV12-3 or TRBV12-4 and TRBJ1-1; D not resolved. The CDR3 extends over 14 amino acids. The CDR3 bases are TGTACCAGCAGTCTGTCGGTAGCGAACACTGAAGCTTTCTTT. Protein: CTSSLSVANTEAFF.